This is a list of T cell receptor beta chains from one sample in a study of blood T cell repertoires in COVID-19. Here immunoSEQ multiplex PCR was the method, and the copy in TCRdb shows in-frame clones only, minus some. The sample shows over 35,000 clones, about 92% of them seen only once. The specimen sequenced was peripheral blood. Source of these receptors: a man in his 70s with active COVID-19. The conserved cysteine and the conserved F or W are not part of the CDR3 here.

TRBV9,TRBJ2-2,ASSVVPGGRNTGELF
TRBV2,TRBJ1-6,ASSETGVGNSPLH
TRBV27,TRBJ2-1,ASTQGWRGPYNEQF
TRBV29-1,TRBJ2-7,SVARDSWDEQY
TRBV28,TRBJ2-7,ASSLYSQSYEQY
TRBV4-2,TRBJ1-3,ASSQGTGGYGNTIY
TRBV27,TRBJ1-5,ASRSPNQPQH
TRBV29-1,TRBJ2-5,SVTQGSQETQY
TRBV4-2,TRBJ2-2,ASSPRTGFSTGELF
TRBV5-4,TRBJ1-1,ASSWTGRGWNTEAF
TRBV29-1,TRBJ1-1,SVAPGNAAF
TRBV7-2,TRBJ1-6,ASSLPVSRGNSPLH
TRBV2,TRBJ2-3,ASGDSHPWDTQY
TRBV5-5,TRBJ2-3,ASSRSGGLYTDTQY
TRBV28,TRBJ2-7,ASKRQSRGSEQY
TRBV11-1,TRBJ2-7,ASSFSAAYSYEQY
TRBV5-1,TRBJ2-7,ASSLPRTSGSYEQY
TRBV15,TRBJ2-7,ATSRGGATDYEQY
TRBV28,TRBJ1-2,AARTGGFYGYT
TRBV14,TRBJ1-3,ASSHGAGNTIY
TRBV11-2,TRBJ2-1,ASSPRGWRGTNNEQF
TRBV29-1,TRBJ1-4,SAGKGAGREKLF
TRBV11-2,TRBJ2-7,ASSFGWRRGNSYEQY
TRBV7-7,TRBJ2-2,ASGTGTANTGELF
TRBV7-2,TRBJ2-2,ASSLVALAGGELF
TRBV7-2,TRBJ2-5,ASSQLIGGDRETQY
TRBV7-9,TRBJ2-3,ASSLSGKLATSTDTQY
TRBV7-9,TRBJ1-4,ASSRTGFNEKLF
TRBV4-1,TRBJ2-1,ASSQAGGPPQF
TRBV5-5,TRBJ1-1,ASSLQGVSTEAF
TRBV9,TRBJ1-1,ASSVEKNRGMNTEAF
TRBV6-5,TRBJ1-5,ASSTGSNRPQH
TRBV27,TRBJ1-4,ASTRTGEKLF
TRBV10-3,TRBJ2-1,AISATGTSGRSNEQF
TRBV19,TRBJ2-6,ANTPGSGANVLT
TRBV13,TRBJ2-2,ASSPRPTGAGELF
TRBV11-2,TRBJ1-2,ASSPHSHPYGYT
TRBV4-3,TRBJ2-2,ASSQDSTVLNTGELF
TRBV29-1,TRBJ2-3,SVDRKGGLSTDTQY
TRBV28,TRBJ2-2,ASRPPGHWTGELF
TRBV2,TRBJ2-7,APSRGLAHEQY
TRBV19,TRBJ2-1,ASSIKPGHINEQF
TRBV24-1,TRBJ2-3,ATSDRQISTDTQY
TRBV9,TRBJ2-2,ASSDLAWGGTGELF
TRBV3-1/TRBV3-2,TRBJ2-3,ASSRSGASTDTQY
TRBV7-8,TRBJ1-2,ASSGEFQTNYGYT
TRBV7-9,TRBJ2-7,ASSLGGARPRDYEQY
TRBV21-1,TRBJ1-2,ASSKTVYGKGREANYGYT
TRBV5-1,TRBJ1-6,ASSLARQGRLNSPLH
TRBV11-2,TRBJ2-7,ASSLPLGPRGEQY
TRBV4-2,TRBJ2-7,ASSHPGGWYEQY
TRBV28,TRBJ2-3,ASSWTSGSPHGLY
TRBV18,TRBJ1-1,ASSPGQNTEAF
TRBV30,TRBJ2-7,AWDSGRANEQY
TRBV6-2/TRBV6-3,TRBJ2-7,ASSILTRHYEQY
TRBV6-2/TRBV6-3,TRBJ2-1,ASSRGTSGGSEQF
TRBV7-3,TRBJ2-2,ASSSTIGGTGELF
TRBV28,TRBJ1-2,ASSIHPRTYGYT
TRBV21-1,TRBJ1-5,ASSIGQRSNQPQH